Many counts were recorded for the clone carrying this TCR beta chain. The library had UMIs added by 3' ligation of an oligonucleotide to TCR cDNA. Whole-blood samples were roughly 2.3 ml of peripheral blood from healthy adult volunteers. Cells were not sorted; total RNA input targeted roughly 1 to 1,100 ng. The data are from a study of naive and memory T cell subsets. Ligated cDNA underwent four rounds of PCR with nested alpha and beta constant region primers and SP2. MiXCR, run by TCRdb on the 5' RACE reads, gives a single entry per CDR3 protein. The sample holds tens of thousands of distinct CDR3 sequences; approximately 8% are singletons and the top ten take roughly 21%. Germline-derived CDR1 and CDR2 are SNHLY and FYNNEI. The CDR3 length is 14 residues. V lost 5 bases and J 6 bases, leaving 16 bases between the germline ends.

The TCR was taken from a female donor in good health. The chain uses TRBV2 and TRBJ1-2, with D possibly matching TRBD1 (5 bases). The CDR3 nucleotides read TGTGCCAGCAGTAAAGGGGCTCGGGCTGATGGCTACACCTTC. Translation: CASSKGARADGYTF.